Below, one T cell receptor beta chain is given with its context. What it binds is not known. It was 5'RACE with constant-segment primers that produced the TCR alpha and TCR beta cDNA libraries, which carried sample barcodes and UMIs. TCRdb called the 5' RACE reads again in MiXCR, with one record for every CDR3 protein. The data show a few hundred thousand distinct CDR3 sequences, around a quarter seen once. The entry originates in a study of T-cell memory formation after mild COVID-19. Broader study findings: Contracting CD8+ clones were enriched in EMRA, CD4+ mainly in CM and EM. Second-wave clones with a day 37 peak had unconfirmed SARS-CoV-2 specificity.

The length of the CDR3 is 16 residues. Germline V gene data show CDR1 as SGHVS and CDR2 as FNYEAQ. With 5 bases clipped from V and 4 bases from J, the junction kept 7 bases outside the gene matches. The chain recombines TRBV7-6 with TRBJ2-2, with TRBD2 identical over 10 bases. The clonotype was recovered from an adult woman who had mild COVID-19 (a few samples of this study predate the infection). Cell type and time point are not known. The sequencing input was PBMCs or a T cell subset sorted from them (not recorded which). CDR3 amino acids: CASSERLAGFTGELFF. The CDR3 bases are TGTGCCAGCAGCGAAAGACTAGCGGGTTTCACCGGGGAGCTGTTTTTT.